What follows are 27 T cell receptor beta chains derived from one specimen sequenced in a study of blood T cells in healthy people across ages. Sample-barcoded 5' priming and a J-beta primer mix drove a second PCR of roughly 6 to 12 cycles. TCRdb redid the calling of the 5' RACE reads with MiXCR, one entry per CDR3 protein. The sample includes fewer than 1 million distinct CDR3 sequences, approximately 44% seen only once; the top ten take roughly 19%. Sequenced material: blood. These receptors were taken from a man aged 55 to 70 in good health.

The genes are TRBV4-3 and TRBJ2-7; D is possibly TRBD1 or TRBD2 (5 bases each). CDR1 and CDR2 (germline): LGHNA, YSLEER. Trimming took off 4 bases at V and 7 bases at J, with 14 bases between the two ends. The CDR3 is made up of 13 amino acids. The CDR3 nucleotides read TGCGCCAGCAGCCCGGGACCTTACAATGAGCAGTACTTC. It specifies CASSPGPYNEQYF.

This clonotype was observed a few times. The CDR3, as DNA: TGTGCCAGCAGCGCAGACAGGGTTTTCACTGAAGCTTTCTTT. Encoded protein: CASSADRVFTEAFF. V and J are TRBV2 and TRBJ1-1; TRBD1 aligns across 7 bases. Germline values: CDR1 SNHLY, CDR2 FYNNEI. CDR3 length: 14 amino acids. The ends lost 6 bases at V and 4 bases at J; junction bases unmatched: 8.

The chain employs TRBV12-3 or TRBV12-4 and TRBJ1-6; D call uncertain. Trimming removed 5 bases from V and 10 bases from J, with 18 bases in between. CDR3 length: 15 amino acids. Written as DNA, the CDR3 is TGTGCCAGCAGTGAAGGGTCCACAAGTCGGTCACCCCTCCACTTT. It specifies CASSEGSTSRSPLHF.

This chain links TRBV6-5 with TRBJ2-5, with TRBD1 matching over 8 bases. V was pared by 5 bases and J by 4 bases, with 9 bases of the junction left unmatched. The CDR3 loop spans 15 amino acids. Germline values: CDR1 MNHEY, CDR2 SVGAGI. The CDR3 DNA reads as TGTGCCAGCAGTAGTGGACAGGGCCGGGTAGAGACCCAGTACTTC. This codes for CASSSGQGRVETQYF.

V gene TRBV27 combines with J gene TRBJ2-2; D remains ambiguous. CDR1 is MNHEY and CDR2 is SMNVEV in the germline V gene (reference sequence). The V end was cut by 6 bases, the J end by 1 base, with 9 bases between. The CDR3 sequence is 14 residues long. CDR3 sequence reads: CASSRPWNTGELFF. CDR3 bases: TGTGCCAGCAGCCGACCCTGGAACACCGGGGAGCTGTTTTTT.

The chain has TRBV9 and TRBJ1-4; unclear D gene. Deletions cut 0 bases from V and 0 bases from J, with 12 bases between. The CDR3 has 17 amino acids. CDR1 and CDR2 (germline): SGDLS, YYNGEE. CDR3 DNA: TGTGCCAGCAGCGTAGGTGTCGGGCCTGCAACTAATGAAAAACTGTTTTTT. Amino acids: CASSVGVGPATNEKLFF.

There are a few counts of this clonotype. The rearrangement links TRBV29-1 to TRBJ2-1; no firm D call. Germline V lookup: CDR1 SQVTM, CDR2 ANQGSEA. The CDR3 contains 13 residues. V lost 6 bases to trimming and J lost 7 bases, with 16 bases between them. The CDR3 reads CSVRARRINEQFF. As DNA, the CDR3 is TGCAGCGTCCGAGCCCGGAGAATAAATGAGCAGTTCTTC.

In this sample, this clonotype turned up a few times. The rearrangement joins TRBV29-1 to TRBJ2-1, with 9 bases lining up with TRBD1. J lost 7 bases, V lost 4 bases, and 5 bases had no gene match. Germline lookup yields CDR1 SQVTM and CDR2 ANQGSEA. This CDR3 is 13 amino acids long. CDR3 nucleotide sequence: TGCAGCGTTGTAGGACAGGGGCTAAATGAGCAGTTCTTC. Its protein product is CSVVGQGLNEQFF.

The rearrangement uses TRBV6-2 or TRBV6-3 and TRBJ1-1; weak D call: TRBD1 (5 bases). The V and J ends lost 2 bases and 8 bases respectively, with 24 bases between them. In germline, CDR1 is MNHEY, CDR2 SVGEGT. The CDR3 has 17 residues. The CDR3 sequence: CASSYTHPEGLPQEAFF. The CDR3 bases are TGTGCCAGCAGTTACACCCATCCTGAGGGGCTACCTCAGGAAGCTTTCTTT.

This clonotype appeared a few times. The gene calls are TRBV12-3 or TRBV12-4 and TRBJ2-7; 10 nucleotides match TRBD1. The trim removed 5 bases at V and 5 bases at J, leaving 12 bases unmatched. This CDR3 is built from 16 residues. In DNA form, the CDR3 reads TGTGCCAGCAGTCCTATTACGGGACAGGGGCCCAACGAGCAGTACTTC. This translates into CASSPITGQGPNEQYF.

The chain employs TRBV30 and TRBJ1-5; D is undetermined. The V gene's germline CDR1 is GTSNPN and CDR2 SVGIG (reference sequence). CDR3 size: 13 residues. Deletions cut 1 base from V and 4 bases from J, with 8 bases between. The CDR3 DNA follows: TGTGCCTGGAGTGGTTTGGGGAATCAGCCCCAGCATTTT. As protein: CAWSGLGNQPQHF.

The chain carries TRBV12-3 or TRBV12-4 and TRBJ1-1; weak D call: TRBD1 (5 bases). Between the trimmed V and J ends, which lost 4 bases and 4 bases, there was a span of 10 bases. There are 13 residues in the CDR3. The CDR3 DNA reads as TGTGCCAGCAGTTGGGGCCCGGGCACTGAAGCTTTCTTT. This translates into CASSWGPGTEAFF.

This clonotype came up a few times. This may stem from a read error, because a much larger clone lies one nucleotide away. The chain carries TRBV28 and TRBJ2-1; TRBD2 aligns across 7 bases. Germline loops: CDR1 MDHEN, CDR2 SYDVKM. This CDR3 has 14 amino acids. DNA for the CDR3: TGTGCCAGCAGTGTATGGGGGGAGGGTAATGAGCAGTTCTTC. As protein: CASSVWGEGNEQFF.

This clonotype was seen at least ten times. CDR3 loop: CASSLGSPVETQYF. CDR3 in DNA: TGTGCCAGCAGCTTAGGTTCCCCGGTCGAGACCCAGTACTTC. The genes are TRBV7-9 and TRBJ2-5; D is ambiguous. From germline, CDR1 is SEHNR and CDR2 FQNEAQ (reference sequence). Between the trimmed V and J ends, which lost 1 base and 5 bases, there was a span of 11 bases. The CDR3 extends over 14 amino acids. Variable domain in full (rest from reference TRBV7-9 and TRBJ2-5): DTGVSQNPRHKITKRGQNVTFRCDPISEHNRLYWYRQTLGQGPEFLTYFQNEAQLEKSRLLSDRFSAERPKGSFSTLEIQRTEQGDSAMYLCASSLGSPVETQYFGPGTRLLVL.

J is TRBJ2-3 and V is TRBV12-5; 10 bases map to TRBD2. CDR1 and CDR2 (germline): LGHNT, FRNRAP. The ends lost 5 bases at V and 4 bases at J; junction bases unmatched: 6. This CDR3 has 15 residues. Here the CDR3 reads CASGKGLANPDTQYF. CDR3 coding DNA: TGTGCTAGTGGTAAGGGACTAGCGAACCCAGATACGCAGTATTTT.

This rearrangement joins TRBV7-9 to TRBJ2-5, with 7 bases fitting TRBD1. The DNA end is a closer match to TRBJ2-7, so the J assignment may be wrong. Germline loops: CDR1 SEHNR, CDR2 FQNEAQ (reference sequence). The CDR3 is 16 amino acids. For the CDR3, the DNA is TGTGCCAGCAGCTTATTTAAGGGGGCGAGCTCCTACGAGCAGTACTTC. This sequence encodes CASSLFKGASSYEQYF.

The CDR3 bases are TGTGCCAGCAGTGATGTACTGGGGCCAAGCTATGGCTACACCTTC. Translation gives CASSDVLGPSYGYTF. The rearrangement links TRBV2 to TRBJ1-2, with D possibly matching TRBD1 (5 bases). This CDR3 has 15 residues. Trimming took 3 bases from V and 4 from J, leaving 15 bases between them. The germline V gene encodes CDR1 SNHLY and CDR2 FYNNEI.

The rearrangement joins TRBV29-1 to TRBJ1-4, with D possibly TRBD1 on 5 matching bases. This CDR3 spans 13 amino acids. Trimming cost V 7 bases and J 5 bases, with 14 bases left between them. Germline V gives CDR1 SQVTM, CDR2 ANQGSEA. The CDR3 DNA sequence: TGCAGCGGATTGACAGATAGAAATGAAAAACTGTTTTTT. Encoded protein: CSGLTDRNEKLFF. Filled out from reference TRBV29-1 and TRBJ1-4, the complete variable domain reads SAVISQKPSRDICQRGTSLTIQCQVDSQVTMMFWYRQQPGQSLTLIATANQGSEATYESGFVIDKFPISRPNLTFSTLTVSNMSPEDSSIYLCSGLTDRNEKLFFGSGTQLSVL.

Only a few counts were recorded for this clonotype. This chain links TRBV12-3 or TRBV12-4 with TRBJ1-2; D is unresolved. The CDR3 is 11 residues long. Trimming left V 6 bases short and J 4 bases short, with 6 bases between. CDR3 residues: CASRAGYGYTF. For the CDR3, the DNA is TGTGCCAGCAGGGCGGGCTATGGCTACACCTTC.

This clonotype has only one observation. The junction departs from germline at one end; a sequencing error may be responsible. V usage is TRBV7-2 and J usage is TRBJ2-1, with a tentative D call TRBD2 (5 bases). The CDR3 consists of 16 residues. In germline, CDR1 is SGHTA, CDR2 FQGNSA. CDR3: CASSFKAEPTYNEQFF. DNA for the CDR3: TGTGCCAGTAGCTTCAAAGCGGAACCTACCTACAATGAGCAGTTCTTC.

The chain links TRBV6-6 to TRBJ1-2; 8 bases line up with TRBD1. Germline V lookup: CDR1 MNHNY, CDR2 SVGAGI (reference sequence). This CDR3 contains 15 residues. V lost 6 bases to trimming and J lost 4 bases; unmatched junction nucleotides: 10. The CDR3 region is CASSPGQAVGYGYTF. Written as DNA, the CDR3 is TGTGCCAGCAGCCCGGGACAGGCCGTGGGCTATGGCTACACCTTC.

This sequence joins TRBV6-5 and TRBJ2-7; 7 bases line up with TRBD2. The CDR3 spans 14 residues. The ends lost 4 bases at V and 2 bases at J; junction bases unmatched: 5. CDR1 and CDR2 (germline): MNHEY, SVGAGI. The CDR3 DNA reads TGTGCCAGCAGTTCTCAGCGGGGTGCCTACGAGCAGTACTTC. The encoded protein is CASSSQRGAYEQYF.

The rearrangement uses TRBV7-8 and TRBJ2-3; 11 positions agree with TRBD1. J gave up 6 bases and V 2 bases, and 4 bases lay outside the gene matches. This CDR3 comprises 15 residues. CDR1 is SGHVS, CDR2 FQNEAQ, per germline. The CDR3 DNA reads TGTGCCAGCAGCTTACCGGGACAGGGGGTGGATACGCAGTATTTT. This translates into CASSLPGQGVDTQYF.

This clonotype appeared a few times. The chain combines TRBV7-3 with TRBJ2-5; 8 nucleotides line up with TRBD2. The length of the CDR3 is 16 residues. Germline CDR1 SGHTA, CDR2 FQGTGA. Germline trimming cut 1 base from V and 5 bases from J; bases unmatched to any gene: 9. CDR3 residues: CASSLRSGGSRETQYF. The CDR3 DNA sequence: TGTGCCAGCAGCTTAAGGAGCGGGGGCTCCCGGGAGACCCAGTACTTC.

V usage is TRBV5-1 and J usage is TRBJ2-2; D unresolved. Trimming pared 0 bases from V and 7 bases from J, leaving 4 bases between. Germline assignment: CDR1 SGHRS and CDR2 YFSETQ. The length of the CDR3 is 12 residues. CDR3 nucleotides: TGCGCCAGCAGCTTGGACATCGGGGAGCTGTTTTTT. Translation: CASSLDIGELFF.

The chain joins TRBV2 to TRBJ2-7, with TRBD1 as a possible D gene (5 bases). CDR1 is SNHLY, CDR2 FYNNEI, per germline. This CDR3 is 16 amino acids long. V was trimmed by 6 bases and J by 5 bases, leaving 23 bases between them. CDR3 nucleotides: TGTGCCAGCAGACGCGACAGAACCCAACCCGACCACGAGCAGTACTTC. It yields the protein CASRRDRTQPDHEQYF.

V and J are TRBV12-3 or TRBV12-4 and TRBJ2-7, with 16 bases fitting TRBD2. Germline trimming cut 3 bases from V and 7 bases from J; bases unmatched to any gene: 3. There are 15 residues in the CDR3. CDR3 sequence: CASSFSGLAGGEQYF. The CDR3 region has the DNA TGTGCCAGCAGTTTCTCGGGACTAGCGGGGGGGGAGCAGTACTTC.